The clone carrying this TCR beta chain has at least ten counts. Other DNA sequences in the sample encode the same CDR3. This sample was included in a study of shared clonotypes between healthy human individuals. Across the whole study: Researchers assigned three CD4 naive, three CD4 memory, two CD8 naive and one CD8 memory plate to each donor.

Deep-level running was used for the assay. Each cell subset's genomic DNA was divided evenly among several immunoSEQ plates. Data came from immunoSEQ multiplex PCR; TCRdb stores just in-frame clones and leaves some out. The top ten hold about 1.5% of the sample, which has over a million clones, 65% to 80% seen once. After removal of 0 bases from V and 1 base from J, the junction contained 2 bases not matched to a gene. CDR3 length equals 15 residues. Germline V gives CDR1 MNHEY, CDR2 SVGAGI. Sequencing was carried out using memory CD4+ T cells sorted from blood. The subset was: CD45RA-negative fraction. The clonotype comes from a man between 18 and 29 years old in good health. V and J are TRBV6-5 and TRBJ1-1, with 7 bases lining up with TRBD1. The DNA for the CDR3 is TGTGCCAGCAGTTACTCCCGGACAGGGAACACTGAAGCTTTCTTT. Translated, it gives CASSYSRTGNTEAFF.